Included here is one T cell receptor beta chain sequence, with context. Antigen unknown. From germline, CDR1 is SGHTA and CDR2 FQGNSA. The ends were cut back, 0 bases at V and 5 bases at J, with 14 bases in the middle. The length of the CDR3 is 16 residues. Clones were read by immunoSEQ multiplex PCR, and TCRdb kept only the in-frame ones, dropping some. The sample carries 10,000 to 15,000 clones, approximately 84% recorded once. The data were taken from a study of T cells in localized non-small cell lung cancer. Whole-study results and caveats: The study detected a median around 61 of the top 100 tumor clones in adjacent lung.

Sequencing was performed on peripheral blood, taken before any cancer treatment. The rearrangement uses TRBV7-2 and TRBJ2-1; possibly TRBD1 or TRBD2 for D (5 bases each). The sequence came from a male donor older than 55 with stage I squamous cell lung carcinoma. The CDR3 loop is CASSLAGLGRNNEQFF. The CDR3 DNA reads as TGTGCCAGCAGCTTAGCCGGATTGGGACGGAACAATGAGCAGTTCTTC.